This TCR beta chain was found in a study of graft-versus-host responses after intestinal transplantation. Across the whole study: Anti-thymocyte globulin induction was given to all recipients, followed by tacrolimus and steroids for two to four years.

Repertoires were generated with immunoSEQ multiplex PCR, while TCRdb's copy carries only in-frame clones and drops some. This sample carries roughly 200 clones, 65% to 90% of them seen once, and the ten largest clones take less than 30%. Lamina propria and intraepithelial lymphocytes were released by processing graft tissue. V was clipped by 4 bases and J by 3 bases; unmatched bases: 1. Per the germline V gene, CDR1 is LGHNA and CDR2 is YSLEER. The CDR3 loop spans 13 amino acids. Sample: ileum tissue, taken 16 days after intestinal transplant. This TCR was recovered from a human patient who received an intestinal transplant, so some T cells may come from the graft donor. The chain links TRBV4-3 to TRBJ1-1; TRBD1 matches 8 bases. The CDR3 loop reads CASSRDRYTEAFF. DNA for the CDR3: TGCGCCAGCAGCCGGGACAGGTACACTGAAGCTTTCTTT.